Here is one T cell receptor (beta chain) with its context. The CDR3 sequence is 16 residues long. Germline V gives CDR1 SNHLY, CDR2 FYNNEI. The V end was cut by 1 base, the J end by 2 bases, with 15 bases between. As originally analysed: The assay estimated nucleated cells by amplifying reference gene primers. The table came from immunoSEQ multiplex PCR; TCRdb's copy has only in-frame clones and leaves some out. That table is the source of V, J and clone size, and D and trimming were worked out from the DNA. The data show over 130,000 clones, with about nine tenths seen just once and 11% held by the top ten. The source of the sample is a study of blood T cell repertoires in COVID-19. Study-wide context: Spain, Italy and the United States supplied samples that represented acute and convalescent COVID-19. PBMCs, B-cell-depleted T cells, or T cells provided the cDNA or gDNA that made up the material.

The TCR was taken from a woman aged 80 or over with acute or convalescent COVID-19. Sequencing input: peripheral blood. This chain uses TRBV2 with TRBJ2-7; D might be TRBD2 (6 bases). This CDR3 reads CASSEGPPGVPYEQYF. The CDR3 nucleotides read TGTGCCAGCAGTGAAGGCCCCCCGGGGGTCCCCTACGAGCAGTACTTC.